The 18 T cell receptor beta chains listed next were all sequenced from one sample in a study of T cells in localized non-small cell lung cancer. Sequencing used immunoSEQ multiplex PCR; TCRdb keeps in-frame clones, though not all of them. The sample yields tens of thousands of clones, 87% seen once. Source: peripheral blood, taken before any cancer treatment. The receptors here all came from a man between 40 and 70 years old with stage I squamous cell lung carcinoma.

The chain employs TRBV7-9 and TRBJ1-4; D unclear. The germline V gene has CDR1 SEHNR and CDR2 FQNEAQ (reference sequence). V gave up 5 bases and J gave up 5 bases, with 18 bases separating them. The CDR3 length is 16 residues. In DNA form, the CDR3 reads TGTGCCAGCAGCCCGTCCCGTGGCAGGAGCAATGAAAAACTGTTTTTT. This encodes CASSPSRGRSNEKLFF.

CDR3 nucleotides: TGCAGCGTTGTGTGGGAGACCCAGTACTTC. This encodes CSVVWETQYF. This chain connects TRBV29-1 to TRBJ2-5; no clear D. The V gene's germline CDR1 is SQVTM and CDR2 ANQGSEA. With 4 bases removed from V and 5 bases from J, the gap between germline ends came to 5 bases. The CDR3 spans 10 residues.

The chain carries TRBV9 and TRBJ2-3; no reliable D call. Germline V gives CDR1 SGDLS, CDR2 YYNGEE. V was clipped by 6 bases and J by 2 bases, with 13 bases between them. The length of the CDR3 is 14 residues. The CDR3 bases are TGTGCCAGCAACGTTAGGGATTACACAGATACGCAGTATTTT. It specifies CASNVRDYTDTQYF.

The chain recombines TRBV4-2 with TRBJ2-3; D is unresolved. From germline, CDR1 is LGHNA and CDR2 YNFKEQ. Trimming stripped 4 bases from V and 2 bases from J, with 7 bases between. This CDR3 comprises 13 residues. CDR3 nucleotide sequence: TGTGCCAGCAGCCGAGTCTACACAGATACGCAGTATTTT. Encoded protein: CASSRVYTDTQYF.

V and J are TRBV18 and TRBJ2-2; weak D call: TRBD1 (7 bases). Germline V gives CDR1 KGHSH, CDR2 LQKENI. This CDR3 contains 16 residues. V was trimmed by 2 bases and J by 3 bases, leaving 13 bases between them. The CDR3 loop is CASSPRRGLDTGELFF. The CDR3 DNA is TGTGCCAGCTCACCAAGGAGGGGGCTAGACACCGGGGAGCTGTTTTTT.

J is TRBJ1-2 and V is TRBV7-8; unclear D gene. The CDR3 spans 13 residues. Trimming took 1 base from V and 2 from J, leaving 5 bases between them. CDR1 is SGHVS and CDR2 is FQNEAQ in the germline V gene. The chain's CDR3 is CASSLVINYGYTF. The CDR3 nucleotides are TGTGCCAGCAGCTTAGTCATCAACTATGGCTACACCTTC.

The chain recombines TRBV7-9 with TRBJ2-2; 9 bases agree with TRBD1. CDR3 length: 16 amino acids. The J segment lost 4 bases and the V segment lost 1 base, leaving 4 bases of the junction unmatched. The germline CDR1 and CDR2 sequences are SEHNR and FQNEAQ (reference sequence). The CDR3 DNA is TGTGCCAGCAGCTTAGGGACAGGGGATCTCACCGGGGAGCTGTTTTTT. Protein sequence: CASSLGTGDLTGELFF.

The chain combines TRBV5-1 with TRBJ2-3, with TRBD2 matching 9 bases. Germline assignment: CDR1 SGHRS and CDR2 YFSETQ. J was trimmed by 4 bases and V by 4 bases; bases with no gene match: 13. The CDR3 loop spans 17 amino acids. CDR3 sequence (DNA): TGCGCCAGCAGCCCTCTTGGGAGAGCGGGGGGCTCAGATACGCAGTATTTT. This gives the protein CASSPLGRAGGSDTQYF.

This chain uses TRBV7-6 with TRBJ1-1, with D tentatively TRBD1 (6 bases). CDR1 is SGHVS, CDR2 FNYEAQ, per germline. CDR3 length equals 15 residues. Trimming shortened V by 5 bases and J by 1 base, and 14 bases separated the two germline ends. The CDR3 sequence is CASSTRQAKNTEAFF. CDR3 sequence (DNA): TGTGCCAGCAGCACACGACAGGCGAAGAACACTGAAGCTTTCTTT.

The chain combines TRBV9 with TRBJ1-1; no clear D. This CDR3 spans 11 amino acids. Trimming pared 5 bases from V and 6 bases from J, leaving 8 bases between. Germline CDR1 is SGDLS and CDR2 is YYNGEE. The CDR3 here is CASSGPSEAFF. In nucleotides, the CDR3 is TGTGCCAGCAGTGGCCCTTCTGAAGCTTTCTTT.

CDR3 amino acids: CASSLWTSGGVETQYF. The CDR3 region has the DNA TGTGCCAGCAGTTTATGGACTAGCGGGGGTGTGGAGACCCAGTACTTC. The chain carries TRBV28 and TRBJ2-5; 12 bases are a match to TRBD2. The junction had 4 bases not matched to a gene; V was cut back by 0 bases and J by 5 bases. CDR3 length equals 16 residues. Germline CDR1 is MDHEN and CDR2 is SYDVKM.

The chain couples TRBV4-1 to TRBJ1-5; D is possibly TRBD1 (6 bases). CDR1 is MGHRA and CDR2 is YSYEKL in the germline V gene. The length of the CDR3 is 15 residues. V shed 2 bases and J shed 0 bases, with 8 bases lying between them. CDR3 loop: CASSQTGPSNQPQHF. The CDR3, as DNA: TGCGCCAGCAGCCAAACAGGGCCTAGCAATCAGCCCCAGCATTTT.

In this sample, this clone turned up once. The CDR3 nucleotides read TGTGCCAGCAGCCAAACCGGGACTGAGAACACCGGGGAGCTGTTTTTT. It encodes CASSQTGTENTGELFF. This chain connects TRBV4-2 to TRBJ2-2, with D tentatively TRBD2 (6 bases). Deletions cut 2 bases from V and 1 base from J, with 11 bases between. There are 16 residues in the CDR3. Germline-derived CDR1 and CDR2 are LGHNA and YNFKEQ.

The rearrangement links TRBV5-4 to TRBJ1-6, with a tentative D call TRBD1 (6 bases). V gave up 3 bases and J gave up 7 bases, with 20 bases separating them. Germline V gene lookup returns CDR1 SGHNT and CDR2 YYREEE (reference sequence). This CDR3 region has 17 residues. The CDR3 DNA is TGTGCCAGCAGCTCGGATCCCCCGGGACACACAAATTCACCCCTCCACTTT. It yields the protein CASSSDPPGHTNSPLHF.

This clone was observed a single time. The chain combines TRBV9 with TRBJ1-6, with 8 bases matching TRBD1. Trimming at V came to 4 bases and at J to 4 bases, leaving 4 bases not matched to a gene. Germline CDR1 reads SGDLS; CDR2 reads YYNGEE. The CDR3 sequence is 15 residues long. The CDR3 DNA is TGTGCCAGCAGCCCGACAGGGGAATATAATTCACCCCTCCACTTT. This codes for CASSPTGEYNSPLHF.

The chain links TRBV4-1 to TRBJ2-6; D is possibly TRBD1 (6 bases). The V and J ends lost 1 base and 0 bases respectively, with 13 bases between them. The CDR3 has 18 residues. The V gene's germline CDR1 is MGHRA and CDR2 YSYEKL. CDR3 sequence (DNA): TGCGCCAGCAGCCAAGCGACAGGCGTTCACTCTGGGGCCAACGTCCTGACTTTC. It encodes CASSQATGVHSGANVLTF.

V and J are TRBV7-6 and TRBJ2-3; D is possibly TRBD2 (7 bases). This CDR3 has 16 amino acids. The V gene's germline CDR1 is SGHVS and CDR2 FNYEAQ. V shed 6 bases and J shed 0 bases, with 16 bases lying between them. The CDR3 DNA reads TGTGCCAGCAGTTTGGAGGGGGGGGCTAGCACAGATACGCAGTATTTT. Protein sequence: CASSLEGGASTDTQYF.

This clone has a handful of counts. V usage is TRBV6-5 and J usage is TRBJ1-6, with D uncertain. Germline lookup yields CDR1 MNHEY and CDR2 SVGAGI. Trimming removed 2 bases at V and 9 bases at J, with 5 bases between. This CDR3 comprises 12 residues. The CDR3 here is CASSYGVSPLHF. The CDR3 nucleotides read TGTGCCAGCAGTTACGGGGTTTCACCCCTCCACTTT.